These 21 T cell receptor beta chains were all obtained from the same sample, sequenced in a study of blood T cells in healthy people across ages. For the second PCR, which ran for about 6 to 11 cycles, a sample-barcoded 5' primer and a J-beta primer mix were used. A single record per CDR3 protein comes from TCRdb applying MiXCR to the 5' RACE reads. Among roughly 830,000 distinct CDR3 sequences, less than 80% were seen once, and the ten largest hold about 27%. Source material: blood. The receptor source for this set is a young man in good health.

This clonotype was counted ten times or more. The chain combines TRBV20-1 with TRBJ1-4, with D perhaps matching TRBD1 (5 bases). There are 13 residues in the CDR3. Per germline, CDR1 DFQATT and CDR2 SNEGSKA (reference sequence). Trimming removed 5 bases from V and 7 bases from J, with 14 bases in between. CDR3 sequence (DNA): TGCAGTGCTCCCGCACCAGGGAGTGAAAAACTGTTTTTT. It translates to CSAPAPGSEKLFF.

Many counts were recorded for this clonotype. The chain joins TRBV15 to TRBJ2-6; 7 bases align to TRBD1. This CDR3 is 16 amino acids long. The germline V gene encodes CDR1 LNHNV and CDR2 YYDKDF (reference sequence). J lost 1 base, V lost 5 bases, and 5 bases had no gene match. CDR3 sequence reads: CATSEGGGSGANVLTF. DNA of the CDR3: TGTGCCACCAGCGAAGGGGGCGGTTCTGGGGCCAACGTCCTGACTTTC. Filled out from reference TRBV15 and TRBJ2-6, the complete variable domain reads DAMVIQNPRYQVTQFGKPVTLSCSQTLNHNVMYWYQQKSSQAPKLLFHYYDKDFNNEADTPDNFQSRRPNTSFCFLDIRSPGLGDTAMYLCATSEGGGSGANVLTFGAGSRLTVL.

This rearrangement joins TRBV29-1 to TRBJ2-6; a possible D gene is TRBD2 (6 bases). The V gene's germline CDR1 is SQVTM and CDR2 ANQGSEA. The CDR3 contains 16 residues. V lost 6 bases, J lost 1 base, and 16 bases lay in between. The CDR3 here is CSVGEVSASGANVLTF. CDR3 bases: TGCAGCGTGGGGGAGGTATCTGCTTCTGGGGCCAACGTCCTGACTTTC.

V usage is TRBV12-3 or TRBV12-4 and J usage is TRBJ1-2, with D maybe TRBD1 (5 bases). This CDR3 region has 13 residues. Trimming removed 6 bases at V and 1 base at J, with 9 bases between. This chain's CDR3 is CASRQDSNYGYTF. CDR3 DNA: TGTGCCAGCAGACAAGACAGTAACTATGGCTACACCTTC.

The chain couples TRBV6-6 to TRBJ2-3; TRBD2 aligns across 11 bases. Trimming removed 3 bases from V and 0 bases from J; junction bases left unmatched: 5. The CDR3 length is 17 residues. Germline V gene data show CDR1 as MNHNY and CDR2 as SVGAGI (reference sequence). The CDR3 loop reads CASSYLRLAGSTDTQYF. CDR3 in DNA: TGTGCCAGCAGTTATCTGAGACTAGCGGGGAGCACAGATACGCAGTATTTT.

V gene TRBV9 combines with J gene TRBJ1-4; D perhaps matches TRBD1 (5 bases). The CDR3 consists of 17 residues. V lost 0 bases to trimming and J lost 2 bases, with 14 bases between them. Germline assignment: CDR1 SGDLS and CDR2 YYNGEE. The CDR3 nucleotides read TGTGCCAGCAGCGTAGAAGGTGGGGGACGGACTAATGAAAAACTGTTTTTT. Translating it yields CASSVEGGGRTNEKLFF.

A few counts support this clonotype. This chain links TRBV6-1 with TRBJ1-5; 12 bases fit TRBD1. CDR1 is MNHNS and CDR2 is SASEGT in the germline V gene. CDR3 length: 18 amino acids. Unmatched junction bases numbered 9, after V lost 0 bases and J lost 6 bases. The DNA of the CDR3 is TGTGCCAGCAGTGAAGCCCCGATGGGACAGGGGGCCGGTCAGCCCCAGCATTTT. It translates to CASSEAPMGQGAGQPQHF.

This clonotype was detected only once. One end of the junction does not line up with germline, which may come from a read error. The CDR3 sequence is CAGSLTPGWANEQFF. CDR3 DNA sequence: TGTGCCGGCAGCTTAACACCCGGGTGGGCGAATGAGCAGTTCTTC. The chain is built from TRBV7-3 and TRBJ2-1; D not resolved. In germline, CDR1 is SGHTA, CDR2 FQGTGA. CDR3 length: 15 residues.

The chain recombines TRBV20-1 with TRBJ2-1, with 11 bases matching TRBD2. There are 17 residues in the CDR3. Germline lookup yields CDR1 DFQATT and CDR2 SNEGSKA (reference sequence). V lost 4 bases to trimming and J lost 0 bases; unmatched junction nucleotides: 8. For the CDR3, the DNA is TGCAGTGCTAAACCTAGCGGGGGGCAGAGCTCCTACAATGAGCAGTTCTTC. Its translation: CSAKPSGGQSSYNEQFF.

This clonotype was recorded only once. The CDR3 loop reads CASSLRGGTGNLNTEAFF. The CDR3 DNA sequence: TGTGCCAGCAGCTTAAGGGGAGGGACAGGGAACCTTAACACTGAAGCTTTCTTT. J is TRBJ1-1 and V is TRBV7-3, with 9 bases fitting TRBD1. Germline V gene lookup returns CDR1 SGHTA and CDR2 FQGTGA. Trimming took 1 base from V and 2 from J; bases not matched to a gene: 11. The CDR3 is made up of 18 amino acids.

The chain joins TRBV9 to TRBJ1-2, with no clear D. Germline V lookup: CDR1 SGDLS, CDR2 YYNGEE. Trimming removed 4 bases from V and 8 bases from J, with 15 bases in between. The CDR3 length is 13 residues. The CDR3 reads CASSPPPEGGYTF. The CDR3 DNA sequence: TGTGCCAGCAGCCCCCCACCCGAGGGCGGCTACACCTTC.

The table lists this clonotype with a few counts. The chain joins TRBV12-3 or TRBV12-4 to TRBJ2-5; the D is unclear. V gave up 2 bases and J gave up 9 bases, with 10 bases separating them. This CDR3 contains 12 residues. CDR3 residues: CASSLRAEAQYF. DNA of the CDR3: TGTGCCAGCAGTTTACGAGCCGAGGCCCAGTACTTC.

This clonotype was observed a single time. J is TRBJ1-5 and V is TRBV7-2; a weak D match, TRBD1 (5 bases). The V end lost 1 base, the J end lost 1 base, and 8 bases lay between the germline ends. The germline V gene has CDR1 SGHTA and CDR2 FQGNSA. This CDR3 contains 15 residues. CDR3 DNA sequence: TGTGCCAGCAGCTTAGTGACAGCGAGCAATCAGCCCCAGCATTTT. Protein product: CASSLVTASNQPQHF.

The rearrangement links TRBV7-9 to TRBJ2-5; the match to TRBD2 covers 9 bases. The ends lost 3 bases at V and 5 bases at J; junction bases unmatched: 4. Germline V gene lookup returns CDR1 SEHNR and CDR2 FQNEAQ (reference sequence). The CDR3 loop spans 14 amino acids. CDR3 protein: CASSFNLAGETQYF. CDR3 nucleotides: TGTGCCAGCAGCTTTAACCTAGCGGGGGAGACCCAGTACTTC.

The rearrangement links TRBV20-1 to TRBJ2-1; 9 bases match TRBD2. The CDR3 spans 16 residues. V gave up 3 bases and J gave up 1 base; unmatched junction bases: 7. CDR1 and CDR2 (germline): DFQATT, SNEGSKA (reference sequence). This chain's CDR3 is CSASWGTSRSYNEQFF. The CDR3 DNA sequence: TGCAGTGCTAGTTGGGGGACTAGCCGGTCCTACAATGAGCAGTTCTTC.

The chain has TRBV2 and TRBJ2-5; no definite D call. Germline CDR1 and CDR2: SNHLY and FYNNEI. The ends were cut back, 6 bases at V and 1 base at J, with 9 bases in the middle. There are 13 residues in the CDR3. The CDR3: CASRDIIQETQYF. The CDR3 region has the DNA TGTGCCAGCAGAGACATCATCCAAGAGACCCAGTACTTC.

This CDR3 reads CASRLRSGIRNEQFF. CDR3 in DNA: TGTGCCAGCAGACTTAGATCGGGGATTCGCAATGAGCAGTTCTTC. This rearrangement joins TRBV27 to TRBJ2-1, with a weak D call TRBD2 (5 bases). The V and J ends lost 6 bases and 6 bases respectively, with 18 bases between them. Germline lookup yields CDR1 MNHEY and CDR2 SMNVEV (reference sequence). The CDR3 is 15 amino acids.

This clonotype was detected only a few times. The chain carries TRBV12-3 or TRBV12-4 and TRBJ2-3; D might be TRBD1 or TRBD2, each matching 5 bases. Trimming left V 3 bases short and J 11 bases short, with 12 bases between. The CDR3 has 12 amino acids. In DNA form, the CDR3 reads TGTGCCAGCAGTTTCGGGGACGAACGGCAGTATTTT. Translation: CASSFGDERQYF.

This clonotype has just a few counts. This CDR3 reads CASSQGRVDTQYF. CDR3 sequence (DNA): TGTGCCAGCAGCCAGGGGCGGGTAGATACGCAGTATTTT. This rearrangement joins TRBV14 to TRBJ2-3; tentatively, D is TRBD1 or TRBD2 (5 bases each). CDR3 size: 13 residues. V lost 3 bases and J lost 5, with 9 bases in between. Germline CDR1 and CDR2: SGHDN and FVKESK.

The V and J genes are TRBV6-2 or TRBV6-3 and TRBJ1-1; 10 bases line up with TRBD1. Germline loops: CDR1 MNHEY, CDR2 SVGEGT. J lost 6 bases, V lost 5 bases, and 9 bases had no gene match. The CDR3 is 15 amino acids. Here the CDR3 reads CASSHPDRGKAEAFF. The DNA for the CDR3 is TGTGCCAGCAGTCATCCGGACAGGGGGAAGGCTGAAGCTTTCTTT.

J is TRBJ1-5 and V is TRBV20-1, with D perhaps matching TRBD1 (5 bases). Germline CDR1 reads DFQATT; CDR2 reads SNEGSKA (reference sequence). With 6 bases removed from V and 0 bases from J, the gap between germline ends came to 9 bases. The CDR3 spans 13 residues. CDR3 sequence (DNA): TGCAGTGCCAGACAGATTAGCAATCAGCCCCAGCATTTT. This translates into CSARQISNQPQHF.